This TCR beta chain was sequenced for a study of CD8+ T cells in alopecia areata. Turning to the study itself: Tofacitinib administration to treated patients was oral, at 5 to 10 mg twice daily. Study conclusions and caveats: It was observed that many expanded lesional clones persisted in scalp and blood during tofacitinib. Between patients, shared TCR sequences were less clear than in mice. This was possibly due in part to HLA diversity in the patient population. Because one nonresponder was included, the link of baseline CD8+ expansion to response is considered uncertain.

As for this clone: Its target is unknown.

The authors extracted RNA and reverse transcribed it into cDNA as the sequencing template. Generated by immunoSEQ multiplex PCR, the TCRdb table keeps only in-frame clones and is missing some. This table holds roughly 100,000 clones, 65% to 90% found once. Stated treatment: oral pan-JAK inhibitor, 5-10 mg twice daily. The starting material was CD8+ T cells sorted from blood, obtained around week 31, from a patient treated with tofacitinib. This receptor was identified in a human donor with alopecia areata.

CDR3 residues: CSVVQGAVETQYF. In DNA, the CDR3 is TGCAGCGTCGTACAGGGGGCGGTGGAGACCCAGTACTTC. V is TRBV29-1 and J is TRBJ2-5; TRBD1 aligns across 9 bases. Germline V lookup: CDR1 SQVTM, CDR2 ANQGSEA. The CDR3 has 13 residues. The V segment lost 6 bases and the J segment 5 bases; nucleotides outside the gene matches: 7.